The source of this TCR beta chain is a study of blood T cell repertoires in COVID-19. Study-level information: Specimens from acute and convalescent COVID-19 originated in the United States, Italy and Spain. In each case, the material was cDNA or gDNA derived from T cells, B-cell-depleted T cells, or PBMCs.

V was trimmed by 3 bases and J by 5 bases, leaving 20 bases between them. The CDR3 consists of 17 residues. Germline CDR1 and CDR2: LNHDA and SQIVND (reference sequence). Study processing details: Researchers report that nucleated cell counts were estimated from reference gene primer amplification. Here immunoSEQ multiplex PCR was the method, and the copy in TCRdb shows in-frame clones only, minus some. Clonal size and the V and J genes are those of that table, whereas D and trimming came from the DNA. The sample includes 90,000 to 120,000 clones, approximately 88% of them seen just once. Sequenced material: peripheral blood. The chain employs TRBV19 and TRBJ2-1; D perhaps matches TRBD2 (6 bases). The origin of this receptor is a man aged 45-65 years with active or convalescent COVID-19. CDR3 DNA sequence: TGTGCCAGTAGTATGGCAAGTAAAGGGACTCCAAACAATGAGCAGTTCTTC. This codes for CASSMASKGTPNNEQFF.